This T cell receptor beta chain comes out of a study of T cell clonality in common variable immunodeficiency. Repertoires were generated with immunoSEQ multiplex PCR, while TCRdb's copy carries only in-frame clones and drops some. Listed here are around 57,000 clones without any singletons, the top ten holding about 3.4%. There are many counts of this clone. Its antigen is not identified. The read terminates 3 residues ahead of where the CDR3 ends, so the germline J gene completes it. Study observations and caveats: Repertoire-complication correlations in CVID were limited by patient heterogeneity. Compared with healthy controls, CVID subjects showed increased TCRbeta clonality, mostly in about a third.

The CDR3 has 15 residues. V was cut by 4 bases and J by 2 bases, with 15 bases left in between. Per the germline V gene, CDR1 is LGHNA and CDR2 is YNFKEQ. The specimen was peripheral blood mononuclear cells. This TCR came from a person aged 18 to 75 in good health. The V and J genes are TRBV4-2 and TRBJ2-7, with D perhaps matching TRBD1 (6 bases). The CDR3 region is CASSLTSGTPYEQYF. The CDR3 DNA, read in part, is TGTGCCAGCAGCCTTACCTCCGGGACACCCTACGAG.